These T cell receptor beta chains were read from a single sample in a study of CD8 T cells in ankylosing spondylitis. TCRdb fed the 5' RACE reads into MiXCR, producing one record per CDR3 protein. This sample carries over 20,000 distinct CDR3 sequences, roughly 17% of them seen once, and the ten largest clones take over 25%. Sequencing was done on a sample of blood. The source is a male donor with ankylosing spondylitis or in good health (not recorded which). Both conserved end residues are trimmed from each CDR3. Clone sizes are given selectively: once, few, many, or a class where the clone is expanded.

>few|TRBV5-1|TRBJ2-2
ASTGLANTGELF
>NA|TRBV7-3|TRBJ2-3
ASSLRRAASTDTQY
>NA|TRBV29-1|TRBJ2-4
SVNTGLSKNIQY
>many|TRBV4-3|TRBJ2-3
ASSQAGGSGKITDTQY
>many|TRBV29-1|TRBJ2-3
SVETGLADTQY
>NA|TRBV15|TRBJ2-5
ATSRDWGGQETQY
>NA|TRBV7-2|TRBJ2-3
ASSLTRSTDTQY
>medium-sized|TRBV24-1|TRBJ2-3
ATSPLVSGGPSTDTQY
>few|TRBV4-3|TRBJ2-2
ASSRALGGELF
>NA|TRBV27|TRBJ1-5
ASSFSGQGGQPQH
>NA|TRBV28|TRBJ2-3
ASRDTDTQY
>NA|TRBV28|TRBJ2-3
ASSFGHSTDTQY
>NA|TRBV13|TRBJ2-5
ASSRPRGRETQY
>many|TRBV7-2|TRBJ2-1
ASSYRAGVNEQF
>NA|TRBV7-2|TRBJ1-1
ASSLAGAPNTEAF
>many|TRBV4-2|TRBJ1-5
ASSQDVGYQPQH
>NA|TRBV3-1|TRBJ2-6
ASSQRDRADGANVLT
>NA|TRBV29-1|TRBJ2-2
SVARSDGELF
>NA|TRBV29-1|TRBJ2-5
SVPERGETQY
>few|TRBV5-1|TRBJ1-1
ASNPTGGGITEAF
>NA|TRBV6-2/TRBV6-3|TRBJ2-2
ASSFTLTSGSYPTGELF
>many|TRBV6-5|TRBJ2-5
ASRPTGTGTRETQY
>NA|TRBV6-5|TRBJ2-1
ASSLAGLAGGLSYNEQF
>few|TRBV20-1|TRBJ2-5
SAGVVPEVNPQY
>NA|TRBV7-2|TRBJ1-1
ASSLGMNTEAF
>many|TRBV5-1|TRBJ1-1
ASSPTSSQTEAF
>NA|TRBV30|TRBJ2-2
AWKRFGELF
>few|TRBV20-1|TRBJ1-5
SALWGRNQPQH
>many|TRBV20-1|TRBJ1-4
SARDMDGGEKLF
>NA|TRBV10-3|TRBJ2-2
AIKRTGDPNTGELF
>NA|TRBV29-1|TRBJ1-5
SVEERDRGCNQPQH
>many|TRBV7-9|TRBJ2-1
ASSTAGFHEQF
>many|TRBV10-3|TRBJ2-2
AISESSGANTGELF
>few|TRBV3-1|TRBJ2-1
ASSQDLGSLNEQF
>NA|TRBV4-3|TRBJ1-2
ASSQAPPGQQTSRSGYT
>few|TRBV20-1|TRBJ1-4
SARDKGATNEKLF
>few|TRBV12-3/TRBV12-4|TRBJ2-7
ASSSNYEQY
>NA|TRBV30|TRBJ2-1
AWSGLAWGPEQF
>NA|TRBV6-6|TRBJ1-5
ASSYVPGGTGNQPQH
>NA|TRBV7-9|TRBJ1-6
ASSLGDRGLSSPLH
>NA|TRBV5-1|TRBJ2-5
ASSLAPRGRIQETQY
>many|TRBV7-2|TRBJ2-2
ASSPRGGSGNTGELF
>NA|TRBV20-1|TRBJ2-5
SARKLAGARETQY
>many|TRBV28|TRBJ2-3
ASTAPGLGADTQY
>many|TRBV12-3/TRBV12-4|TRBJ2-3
ASTMAGITDTQY